The 2 T cell receptor beta chains reported below all come from one sample, sequenced in a study of cytomegalovirus exposure and HLA in healthy donors. The PCR ran on 60 Vbeta and 13 Jbeta primers. Produced via immunoSEQ multiplex PCR; TCRdb's table is partial and in-frame only. This table holds 150,000 to 200,000 clones. Specimen: PBMCs. The receptors originated from a man younger than 40 in good health and CMV-seronegative.

The genes are TRBV18 and TRBJ1-1; D remains ambiguous. The germline CDR1 and CDR2 sequences are KGHSH and LQKENI. CDR3 length: 14 residues. Trimming cost V 2 bases and J 3 bases, with 10 bases left between them. In DNA form, the CDR3 reads TGTGCCAGCTCACCAGTAGAGAGGGACACTGAAGCTTTCTTT. Its protein product is CASSPVERDTEAFF.

The chain is built from TRBV7-9 and TRBJ1-1; D remains unclear. V lost 2 bases and J 11 bases, leaving 15 bases between the germline ends. The CDR3 loop spans 13 amino acids. Germline-derived CDR1 and CDR2 are SEHNR and FQNEAQ (reference sequence). CDR3 amino acids: CASSLKREERAFF. The DNA of the CDR3 is TGTGCCAGCAGCTTAAAAAGGGAGGAGAGGGCTTTCTTT.